A selection of T cell receptor beta chains follows, all from one sample in a study of technical replicates of blood from a few donors. Generated by immunoSEQ multiplex PCR, the TCRdb table keeps only in-frame clones and is missing some. The sample records over 10,000 clones, around 86% being singletons. The material sequenced was PBMCs. The receptors were sampled from a human donor in good health. CDR3s include the opening cysteine and the closing phenylalanine or tryptophan. The D gene is left open where the match is weak. Clone size is not always given. Where it is, it says once, few, many or a class for expanded clones.

J gene: TRBJ2-1
D gene: -
V gene: TRBV5-1
clone size: few
CDR3 DNA: TGCGCCAGCAGCTCCAGGGTAGACAATGAGCAGTTCTTC
CDR3 protein: CASSSRVDNEQFF

J gene: TRBJ1-1
D gene: -
V gene: TRBV6-1
clone size: -
CDR3 DNA: TGTGCCAGCAGCCGACAGGAGTTTGGTGCTTTCTTT
CDR3 protein: CASSRQEFGAFF

J gene: TRBJ1-4
D gene: -
V gene: TRBV9
clone size: few
CDR3 DNA: TGTGCCAGCAGCGTATCCTACGTAACTAATGAAAAACTGTTTTTT
CDR3 protein: CASSVSYVTNEKLFF

J gene: TRBJ1-1
D gene: -
V gene: TRBV28
clone size: few
CDR3 DNA: TGTGCCAGCACCATCTTGGGGGACACTAGAAAGAACACTGAAGCTTTCTTT
CDR3 protein: CASTILGDTRKNTEAFF

J gene: TRBJ2-7
D gene: -
V gene: TRBV6-1
clone size: -
CDR3 DNA: TGTGCCAGCAGTGAAATGTGGGAGAGCTCCTACGAGCAGTACTTC
CDR3 protein: CASSEMWESSYEQYF

J gene: TRBJ2-7
D gene: TRBD2
V gene: TRBV5-1
clone size: -
CDR3 DNA: TGCGCCAGCAGCTTGGTTACCGCGGGAGGCCCCTACGAGCAGTACTTC
CDR3 protein: CASSLVTAGGPYEQYF

J gene: TRBJ2-1
D gene: TRBD2
V gene: TRBV5-1
clone size: -
CDR3 DNA: TGCGCCAGCAGCTTGTTCCGGGAGGGGAATGAGCAGTTCTTC
CDR3 protein: CASSLFREGNEQFF

J gene: TRBJ2-6
D gene: TRBD2
V gene: TRBV6-4
clone size: -
CDR3 DNA: TGTGCCAGCAGTGACTCAGCGGGGTCTGGGGCCAACGTCCTGACTTTC
CDR3 protein: CASSDSAGSGANVLTF

J gene: TRBJ2-5
D gene: TRBD1
V gene: TRBV5-1
clone size: -
CDR3 DNA: TGCGCCAGCAGCATGGGACAGCTCCAAGAGACCCAGTACTTC
CDR3 protein: CASSMGQLQETQYF

J gene: TRBJ2-1
D gene: -
V gene: TRBV27
clone size: -
CDR3 DNA: TGTGCCAGCACCCCTCAGATAGCGCGCCCTCTAAAAAATGAGCAGTTCTTC
CDR3 protein: CASTPQIARPLKNEQFF

J gene: TRBJ2-3
D gene: TRBD2
V gene: TRBV9
clone size: -
CDR3 DNA: TGTGCCAGCAGCGTAGGGATGGCTAGCGGGATCCCAGATACGCAGTATTTT
CDR3 protein: CASSVGMASGIPDTQYF

J gene: TRBJ1-5
D gene: -
V gene: TRBV19
clone size: -
CDR3 DNA: TGTGCCAGTAGTATACTCTCGGCCCAACGGGAAAAGCCCCAGCATTTT
CDR3 protein: CASSILSAQREKPQHF

J gene: TRBJ2-7
D gene: TRBD1
V gene: TRBV2
clone size: -
CDR3 DNA: TGTGCCAGCAGCCTACAGGGGTGGTACGAGCAGTACTTC
CDR3 protein: CASSLQGWYEQYF

J gene: TRBJ1-1
D gene: -
V gene: TRBV20-1
clone size: few
CDR3 DNA: TGCAGTGCCAGGGCTGAAGCTTTCTTT
CDR3 protein: CSARAEAFF

J gene: TRBJ1-2
D gene: TRBD1
V gene: TRBV6-6
clone size: -
CDR3 DNA: TGTGCCAGCAGAAGAGGACAGGGGGCTAACTATGGCTACACCTTC
CDR3 protein: CASRRGQGANYGYTF

J gene: TRBJ2-4
D gene: -
V gene: TRBV2
clone size: -
CDR3 DNA: TGTGCCAGCAGGGTGGGACTAGCCAAAAACATTCAGTACTTC
CDR3 protein: CASRVGLAKNIQYF

J gene: TRBJ1-3
D gene: TRBD1
V gene: TRBV6-5
clone size: -
CDR3 DNA: TGTGCCAGCAGTTACTCCGACAGGGGGCCAGGAAACACCATATATTTT
CDR3 protein: CASSYSDRGPGNTIYF

J gene: TRBJ2-7
D gene: TRBD1
V gene: TRBV30
clone size: -
CDR3 DNA: TGTGCCTGGAGTGCGGGACAGCGTAGCGAGCAGTACTTC
CDR3 protein: CAWSAGQRSEQYF

J gene: TRBJ2-1
D gene: -
V gene: TRBV6-4
clone size: -
CDR3 DNA: TGTGCCAGCAGTGACTCGAGTCGTTCATTCGGCAATGAGCAGTTCTTC
CDR3 protein: CASSDSSRSFGNEQFF

J gene: TRBJ1-1
D gene: -
V gene: TRBV6-1
clone size: -
CDR3 DNA: TGTGCCAGCAATTACGACAGGAACACTGAAGCTTTCTTT
CDR3 protein: CASNYDRNTEAFF

J gene: TRBJ2-3
D gene: -
V gene: TRBV10-2
clone size: -
CDR3 DNA: TGCGCCAGCAGTGAGTCGGCCTGGGGTAGCGCGAGCACAGATACGCAGTATTTT
CDR3 protein: CASSESAWGSASTDTQYF

J gene: TRBJ2-1
D gene: -
V gene: TRBV9
clone size: -
CDR3 DNA: TGTGCCAGCAGCGTAGGGAGCGGACGCTCCTACAATGAGCAGTTCTTC
CDR3 protein: CASSVGSGRSYNEQFF

J gene: TRBJ2-1
D gene: TRBD2
V gene: TRBV6-5
clone size: -
CDR3 DNA: TGTGCCAGCAGTTTGACTAGCGGGAGTATAAATGAGCAGTTCTTC
CDR3 protein: CASSLTSGSINEQFF